This section outlines one TCR beta chain sequence together with its context. Its antigen target is currently unknown. No per-base quality is available; no much larger clone lies one base away. These data are taken from a study of hypomethylating agent response in myelodysplastic syndrome (dated by TCRdb to about 2021). Concerning the study at large: The hypomethylating agent given was azacitidine in about 70% of the 11 patients and decitabine in 3 of 11 patients. On average the patients were around 75 +/- 6.5 years old, and a diploid cytogenetic profile was seen most often. About 6 patients had a response of complete response or hematologic improvement, and four or five patients did not respond. TET2 mutation was identified most frequently, being present in about 45% of the 11 patients. The cohort included fewer than ten male and a couple of female myelodysplastic syndrome patients. Response was defined as complete response or hematologic improvement, and patients meeting neither criterion were classed as non-responders.

The library was obtained by the immunoSEQ multiplex PCR assay. Survey resolution was used, with two replicates of around 200 ng each, totaling roughly 400 ng of DNA per sample. The hsTCRB kit detected rearranged TCRB sequences in genomic DNA using multiplex PCR primers targeting V and J genes. The CDR3 region was amplified in a first PCR of 31 cycles using the QIAGEN Multiplex PCR Kit. An 8-cycle second PCR added sample barcodes and Illumina adapters to each replicate. A QuantStudio 6 together with the KAPA library quantification kit was used to quantify the pooled libraries. About 14 pM of pooled libraries went onto an Illumina MiSeq for sequencing, using single-end reads of 156 cycles plus an index read of 15 cycles. As for how the authors treated the data: Of fewer than 200,000 unique clonotypes, roughly 1.5% were flagged by VDJdb annotation as previously reported viral-epitope-specific clonotypes. The immunoSEQ Data Assistant and immunoSEQ Analyzer converted raw reads into normalized, annotated TCRB repertoires. Clonotypes were analyzed with BioAnalyzer and version 0.6.5 of the immunarch R package. Every repertoire was downsampled to the clone count of the smallest repertoire before richness was estimated. Clonotypes were classified as expanded, contracted or novel by Fisher's exact tests, with novel defined as zero frequency before treatment. Significantly changed CDR3 beta sequences were clustered with GLIPH2 at simulation_depth=1000 and kmer_min_depth=3, and CDR3s shorter than five residues were left out. Not all clones reach the TCRdb copy of this immuneACCESS table, which keeps in-frame sequences only. Checked studies attribute under half of the gap to unresolved V genes and leave the rest unexplained. The DNA was the basis for D and trimming; V, J and clone size are from that table. The sample table holds 5,500 to 6,500 clones, of which approximately 81% were seen once. The top ten constitute roughly 29% of the sample.

From cysteine to phenylalanine, the CDR3 is 19 amino acids long. Here the CDR3 DNA is all that survives: 57 bases in frame from base 1. Study-level results and caveats: The shared GLIPH2 clusters might recognize novel MDS antigens, but this possibility was not confirmed and requires experimental validation. Healthy control donors were not age-matched to MDS patients, which could have impacted the MDS versus healthy comparison. The cohort was small, with only 11 patients analyzed. No significant change in richness, rarefaction diversity or clonality was detected after hypomethylating agent treatment, either across all patients or within response groups. Novel clonotypes emerged more often in responders, while non-responders showed more contracted clonotypes after treatment.

T-cell subsets were not sorted, and bulk bone marrow was analyzed instead. TCR beta CDR3 regions were immunosequenced from bone marrow of 11 myelodysplastic syndrome patients before and after hypomethylating agent therapy. For longitudinal repertoire tracking, a baseline bone marrow plus two to three bone marrows at different post-treatment timepoints were contributed by each patient. Genomic DNA was isolated from whole bone marrow, and DNA quality was assessed with TapeStation, NanoDrop OneC and PicoGreen assays. The sequenced sample was bone marrow, obtained before or after starting hypomethylating agent treatment for myelodysplastic syndrome (not recorded which). This TCR came from a human donor with myelodysplastic syndrome. In this chain, TRBV21-1 is recombined with TRBJ1-3. TRBV21-1 is described as a pseudogene. For the CDR3, the sequence is CASSNTPGDPLNSGNTIYF. The DNA sequence is given as TGTGCCAGCAGCAACACCCCGGGGGACCCCCTCAACTCTGGAAACACCATATATTTT.